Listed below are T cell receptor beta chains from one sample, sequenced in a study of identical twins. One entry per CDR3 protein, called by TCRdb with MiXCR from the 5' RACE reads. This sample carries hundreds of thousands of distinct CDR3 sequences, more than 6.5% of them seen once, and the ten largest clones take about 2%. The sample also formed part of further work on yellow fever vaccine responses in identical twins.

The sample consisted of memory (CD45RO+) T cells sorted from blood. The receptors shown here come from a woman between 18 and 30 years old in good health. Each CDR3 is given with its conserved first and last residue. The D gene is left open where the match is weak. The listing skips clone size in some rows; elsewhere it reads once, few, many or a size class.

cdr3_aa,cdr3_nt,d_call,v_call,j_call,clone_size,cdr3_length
CASSSSGIGTDTQYF,TGTGCCAGCAGCTCCTCGGGGATAGGGACAGATACGCAGTATTTT,NA,TRBV5-5,TRBJ2-3,many,15
CASSLAQGRGNQPQHF,TGTGCCAGCAGTCTTGCACAGGGACGGGGGAATCAGCCCCAGCATTTT,NA,TRBV12-3/TRBV12-4,TRBJ1-5,many,16
CSVPPRAGKPADTQYF,TGCAGCGTACCCCCCAGGGCGGGCAAGCCAGCAGATACGCAGTATTTT,NA,TRBV29-1,TRBJ2-3,many,16
CASSSTGGNTIYF,TGTGCCAGCAGCTCGACAGGGGGAAACACCATATATTTT,TRBD1,TRBV12-3/TRBV12-4,TRBJ1-3,many,13
CASSRKSTDTQYF,TGTGCCAGCAGTCGCAAAAGCACAGATACGCAGTATTTT,NA,TRBV7-9,TRBJ2-3,NA,13
CSATEQETQYF,TGCAGTGCAACGGAGCAAGAGACCCAGTACTTC,NA,TRBV20-1,TRBJ2-5,many,11
CASSLLAAVGNTQYF,TGTGCCAGCAGCCTACTAGCAGCAGTTGGGAATACGCAGTATTTT,NA,TRBV12-3/TRBV12-4,TRBJ2-3,few,15
CASSLPRISGQETQYF,TGTGCCAGCAGTTTACCCCGGATATCGGGTCAAGAGACCCAGTACTTC,NA,TRBV12-3/TRBV12-4,TRBJ2-5,NA,16
CASSERPRQGYTGELFF,TGCGCCAGCAGCGAACGCCCCAGACAGGGGTACACCGGGGAGCTGTTTTTT,TRBD1,TRBV5-1,TRBJ2-2,few,17
CASSLEDQGEQYF,TGTGCCAGCAGCTTAGAGGACCAGGGAGAGCAGTACTTC,NA,TRBV11-3,TRBJ2-7,NA,13
CSARGVSDTEAFF,TGCAGTGCTAGGGGCGTTTCAGACACTGAAGCTTTCTTT,NA,TRBV20-1,TRBJ1-1,NA,13
CASSLTGQNYQETQYF,TGTGCCAGCAGCTTAACAGGACAGAACTACCAAGAGACCCAGTACTTC,NA,TRBV7-2,TRBJ2-5,many,16
CASSWRQGGFFSPLHF,TGTGCCAGCAGCTGGAGACAGGGCGGCTTTTTCTCACCCCTCCACTTT,TRBD1,TRBV7-8,TRBJ1-6,few,16
CASSLGLAGGETQYF,TGCGCCAGCAGTTTGGGACTAGCGGGAGGAGAGACCCAGTACTTC,TRBD2,TRBV10-1,TRBJ2-5,NA,15
CASKKVQYTDTQYF,TGTGCCAGTAAAAAGGTTCAGTATACAGATACGCAGTATTTT,NA,TRBV19,TRBJ2-3,NA,14
CASSSGGSSYNEQFF,TGCGCCAGCAGCTCAGGGGGTAGCTCCTACAATGAGCAGTTCTTC,TRBD1,TRBV4-3,TRBJ2-1,many,15
CASSQDLVAVEQFF,TGTGCCAGCAGCCAAGATCTCGTAGCCGTTGAGCAGTTCTTC,NA,TRBV3-1,TRBJ2-1,few,14
CASSLPGTSGTSGTDTQYF,TGTGCCAGCAGCTTACCCGGGACTAGCGGGACCTCTGGCACAGATACGCAGTATTTT,TRBD2,TRBV11-2,TRBJ2-3,many,19
CASSQDPAGGISGANVLTF,TGTGCCAGCAGCCAAGATCCAGCGGGGGGGATATCTGGGGCCAACGTCCTGACTTTC,TRBD2,TRBV4-2,TRBJ2-6,NA,19
CASSHGSNTEAFF,TGTGCCAGCAGTCACGGGTCGAACACTGAAGCTTTCTTT,NA,TRBV3-1,TRBJ1-1,many,13
CASRKGQVPTEAFF,TGTGCCAGCAGAAAAGGACAGGTTCCCACTGAAGCTTTCTTT,TRBD1,TRBV6-1,TRBJ1-1,NA,14
CSASGQSTLAKNIQYF,TGCAGTGCTAGCGGACAGTCTACCCTAGCCAAAAACATTCAGTACTTC,NA,TRBV20-1,TRBJ2-4,few,16
CASSSDREETQYF,TGTGCCAGCAGTTCGGACAGGGAAGAGACCCAGTACTTC,TRBD1,TRBV12-3/TRBV12-4,TRBJ2-5,many,13
CASSQGVETKTEAFF,TGTGCCAGCAGCCAAGGCGTGGAAACCAAAACCGAAGCTTTCTTT,NA,TRBV4-2,TRBJ1-1,NA,15
CASSDAAGGEDTQYF,TGTGCCAGCAGTGACGCGGCAGGGGGTGAAGATACGCAGTATTTT,TRBD1,TRBV6-1,TRBJ2-3,many,15
CASSPRGGSYNEQFF,TGTGCCAGCAGTCCCCGCGGGGGCTCCTACAATGAGCAGTTCTTC,TRBD2,TRBV6-4,TRBJ2-1,many,15
CASSQRLAGAQETQYF,TGCGCCAGCAGCCAAAGACTAGCGGGAGCACAAGAGACCCAGTACTTC,TRBD2,TRBV4-1,TRBJ2-5,many,16
CAWTGGETQYF,TGTGCCTGGACAGGGGGTGAGACCCAGTACTTC,TRBD1,TRBV30,TRBJ2-5,NA,11
CSGSSSYNEQFF,TGCAGCGGGTCAAGCTCCTACAATGAGCAGTTCTTC,NA,TRBV29-1,TRBJ2-1,NA,12
CASSPPKGRGGGYNEQFF,TGTGCCAGCAGCCCGCCGAAGGGGCGGGGGGGCGGCTACAATGAGCAGTTCTTC,TRBD2,TRBV11-2,TRBJ2-1,NA,18
CASSQGAHQLSYEQYF,TGTGCCAGCAGCCAAGGGGCGCACCAACTAAGCTACGAGCAGTACTTC,NA,TRBV4-2,TRBJ2-7,many,16
CASSQARQGITDTQYF,TGTGCCAGCAGCCAAGCAAGACAGGGGATCACAGATACGCAGTATTTT,TRBD1,TRBV14,TRBJ2-3,many,16
CASSPGQGARYGYTF,TGTGCCAGCAGTCCGGGACAGGGGGCTCGGTATGGCTACACCTTC,TRBD1,TRBV28,TRBJ1-2,few,15
CASSLQQGAWMALGEKLFF,TGTGCCAGCAGCTTGCAACAGGGGGCATGGATGGCCCTTGGCGAAAAACTGTTTTTT,TRBD1,TRBV5-4,TRBJ1-4,NA,19
CASSYSRDFDYEQYF,TGTGCCAGCAGTTACTCCCGGGACTTCGACTACGAGCAGTACTTC,NA,TRBV6-2/TRBV6-3,TRBJ2-7,NA,15
CSASKRVGRLEQFF,TGCAGTGCTAGTAAGCGGGTCGGGCGGCTTGAGCAGTTCTTC,NA,TRBV20-1,TRBJ2-1,few,14
CSATLIQGRGEQYF,TGCAGTGCTACTCTAATACAGGGAAGAGGGGAGCAGTACTTC,NA,TRBV20-1,TRBJ2-7,few,14
CASSEGFDRNQPQHF,TGTGCCAGCAGCGAAGGGTTCGACCGCAATCAGCCCCAGCATTTT,NA,TRBV3-1,TRBJ1-5,NA,15
CATSDYLAGVNEQFF,TGTGCCACCAGTGATTATCTAGCGGGAGTGAATGAGCAGTTCTTC,TRBD2,TRBV24-1,TRBJ2-1,many,15
CSAALASEQFF,TGCAGTGCTGCGCTAGCGTCTGAGCAGTTCTTC,NA,TRBV20-1,TRBJ2-1,few,11
CATSDSGQETQYF,TGTGCCACCAGTGATTCGGGTCAAGAGACCCAGTACTTC,NA,TRBV24-1,TRBJ2-5,few,13
CASSRAGESTDTQYF,TGTGCCAGTTCCCGGGCCGGGGAAAGCACAGATACGCAGTATTTT,NA,TRBV6-1,TRBJ2-3,many,15
CASSQDPEARGLYNEQFF,TGTGCCAGCAGCCAAGACCCCGAAGCGCGCGGACTCTACAATGAGCAGTTCTTC,NA,TRBV3-1,TRBJ2-1,many,18